The source of this TCR beta chain is a study of shared clonotypes between healthy human individuals. Study overall: A couple of women and a few men aged 18 to 49 served as donors.

Trimming stripped 0 bases from V and 0 bases from J, with 16 bases between. The CDR3 is 17 amino acids. CDR1 is SGHRS, CDR2 YFSETQ, per germline. Memory CD4+ cells were the fraction left after CD45RA+ naive selection. Study-wide results and limits: Even with large depth, rarefaction showed that sorted-subset sequencing was incomplete. Having only a few donors restricted how much genetic and exposure-history diversity was captured.

To note about this clone: Its matching antigen is unknown.

The table came from immunoSEQ multiplex PCR; TCRdb's copy has only in-frame clones and leaves some out. The sample has about 2.3 million clones, approximately 95% seen once. The V call is TRBV5-1, the J call TRBJ2-7, with D perhaps matching TRBD1 (6 bases). Sequencing input: naive CD4+ T cells from PBMCs. Subset meaning: CD45RA+ positively selected. The receptor was isolated from a young man in good health. Some clones in this sample may be carry-over from other donors' samples. CDR3: CASSLGTDLLSSYEQYF. The DNA of the CDR3 is TGCGCCAGCAGCTTGGGGACAGACCTACTGAGCTCCTACGAGCAGTACTTC.